These 25 T cell receptor beta chains were sequenced from one sample in a study of OX40 agonist ivuxolimab in advanced cancers. The method behind the library was the immunoSEQ multiplex PCR assay. Held by TCRdb, this immuneACCESS table contains in-frame sequences only and omits some clones. Under half of the omission traces to an unresolved V gene where checked; the cause of the rest is unknown. Present in this sample are approximately 90,000 clones, 75% to 95% of which were seen just once. The top ten clones comprise approximately 8.4% of the sample. The source material was CD4+ or CD8+ T cells sorted from blood, sampled in a trial of the OX40 agonist ivuxolimab. The receptors come from an adult with an advanced solid tumor such as melanoma, head and neck, liver or kidney cancer.

The rearrangement uses TRBV28 and TRBJ1-5; D not resolved. Deletions cut 8 bases from V and 2 bases from J, with 13 bases between. The CDR3 is made up of 14 amino acids. Germline loops: CDR1 MDHEN, CDR2 SYDVKM. The CDR3 loop reads CASWGTPGNQPQHF. CDR3 DNA: TGTGCCAGCTGGGGTACACCAGGCAATCAGCCCCAGCATTTT. The entire variable domain, with the rest obtained from reference TRBV28 and TRBJ1-5, is as follows: DVKVTQSSRYLVKRTGEKVFLECVQDMDHENMFWYRQDPGLGLRLIYFSYDVKMKEKGDIPEGYSVSREKKERFSLILESASTNQTSMYLCASWGTPGNQPQHFGDGTRLSIL.

V usage is TRBV7-3 and J usage is TRBJ2-5, with D hard to call. Per germline, CDR1 SGHTA and CDR2 FQGTGA. V was pared by 0 bases and J by 4 bases, with 9 bases between. CDR3 size: 14 residues. CDR3 coding DNA: TGTGCCAGCAGCTTAACTAGTAGCCCAGAGACCCAGTACTTC. Its protein is CASSLTSSPETQYF.

The chain uses TRBV10-3 and TRBJ2-1; 7 bases align to TRBD2. Unmatched junction bases numbered 9, after V lost 0 bases and J lost 10 bases. CDR3 length: 15 amino acids. From germline, CDR1 is ENHRY and CDR2 SYGVKD. CDR3: CAISESAGAPEEQFF. The CDR3 nucleotides read TGTGCCATCAGTGAGTCGGCGGGAGCGCCGGAGGAGCAGTTCTTC.

This chain uses TRBV6-5 with TRBJ2-1, with D possibly TRBD2 on 9 matching bases. From germline, CDR1 is MNHEY and CDR2 SVGAGI. This CDR3 contains 12 residues. The germline V and J ends were trimmed by 4 bases and 12 bases, with 13 bases remaining between them. CDR3 DNA sequence: TGTGCCAGCAGTTCTAGCGGGACAGGGCAGTTCTTC. Its protein is CASSSSGTGQFF.

CDR3 region: CASSPSPYEQYF. The CDR3 bases are TGTGCCAGTAGTCCTTCACCTTACGAGCAGTACTTC. The rearrangement links TRBV19 to TRBJ2-7, with D unresolved. V lost 5 bases and J 4 bases, leaving 9 bases between the germline ends. The germline gives CDR1 LNHDA, CDR2 SQIVND (reference sequence). The CDR3 spans 12 residues.

The rearrangement joins TRBV19 to TRBJ2-7; D is perhaps TRBD1 or TRBD2 (5 bases each). The V end was cut by 3 bases, the J end by 3 bases, with 12 bases between. The germline V gene has CDR1 LNHDA and CDR2 SQIVND (reference sequence). The CDR3 spans 14 residues. CDR3 in DNA: TGTGCCAGTAGTATGGGGACCGGCGGCTACGAGCAGTACTTC. Encoded protein: CASSMGTGGYEQYF.

This chain links TRBV30 with TRBJ2-7; possibly TRBD1 for D (6 bases). Trimming removed 1 base at V and 0 bases at J, with 13 bases between. This CDR3 has 15 residues. Germline CDR1 reads GTSNPN; CDR2 reads SVGIG (reference sequence). The CDR3 spells CAWSEGDTDSYEQYF. The CDR3 region has the DNA TGTGCCTGGAGTGAGGGGGACACAGACTCCTACGAGCAGTACTTC.

The chain is built from TRBV7-2 and TRBJ2-1; TRBD1 matches at 7 bases. The CDR3 is 15 amino acids. V trimming: 5 bases; J trimming: 0 bases; junction bases outside the gene matches: 4. Germline CDR1 SGHTA, CDR2 FQGNSA. CDR3 loop: CASSLGTVSYNEQFF. The DNA of the CDR3 is TGTGCCAGCAGCCTCGGGACAGTCTCCTACAATGAGCAGTTCTTC.

The chain is built from TRBV11-2 and TRBJ2-7; TRBD2 is a possible D gene (5 bases). CDR3 size: 14 residues. Trimming removed 5 bases from V and 3 bases from J, with 14 bases in between. Germline V CDR1 and CDR2: SGHAT, FQNNGV. The CDR3 region is CASSQVWAGYEQYF. CDR3 in DNA: TGTGCCAGCAGCCAGGTATGGGCGGGCTACGAGCAGTACTTC.

This chain joins TRBV28 and TRBJ1-5, with D possibly matching TRBD1 (6 bases). Trimming left V 6 bases short and J 3 bases short, with 15 bases between. CDR3 length: 15 amino acids. Germline loops: CDR1 MDHEN, CDR2 SYDVKM. Here the CDR3 DNA reads TGTGCCAGCAGCCTTTGGGAGGGGGACAATCAGCCCCAGCATTTT. Residues: CASSLWEGDNQPQHF.

This clone was found a few times. The CDR3 DNA is TGTGCTAGTGGTTTGGACTTCGAGGGAGAGACCCAGTACTTC. Protein: CASGLDFEGETQYF. The chain uses TRBV12-5 and TRBJ2-5; maybe TRBD2 (5 bases). The CDR3 spans 14 residues. Per the germline V gene, CDR1 is LGHNT and CDR2 is FRNRAP. Trimming shortened V by 1 base and J by 4 bases, and 10 bases separated the two germline ends.

The chain has TRBV19 and TRBJ1-2; 8 bases agree with TRBD1. Losses at the gene ends were 4 bases for V and 8 bases for J; bases not matched to a gene: 12. This CDR3 has 15 residues. CDR1 and CDR2 from the germline V gene are LNHDA and SQIVND (reference sequence). CDR3 coding DNA: TGTGCCAGTAGTACCCGACACGAGACAGGGGTGGGCTACACCTTC. The encoded protein is CASSTRHETGVGYTF.

In DNA, the CDR3 is TGTGCCAGCAGTTACTCTTTGGCTGAGCAGTTCTTC. This translates into CASSYSLAEQFF. This rearrangement joins TRBV6-6 to TRBJ2-1, with D hard to call. V was trimmed by 0 bases and J by 9 bases, leaving 6 bases between them. This CDR3 comprises 12 residues. Germline lookup yields CDR1 MNHNY and CDR2 SVGAGI (reference sequence).

This clone was found a few times. The chain links TRBV2 to TRBJ2-3, with D maybe TRBD1 (5 bases). The CDR3 contains 16 residues. Trimming took 6 bases from V and 0 from J, leaving 16 bases between them. Per the germline V gene, CDR1 is SNHLY and CDR2 is FYNNEI. The CDR3 loop reads CASRFGASPSTDTQYF. The CDR3 DNA follows: TGTGCCAGCAGGTTTGGGGCCAGTCCTAGCACAGATACGCAGTATTTT.

V is TRBV7-9 and J is TRBJ2-2, with 10 bases identical to TRBD1. The germline gives CDR1 SEHNR, CDR2 FQNEAQ (reference sequence). The CDR3 is 15 residues long. J gave up 5 bases and V 4 bases, and 4 bases lay outside the gene matches. The DNA for the CDR3 is TGTGCCAGCAGCTCCCGACAGGGGGCGACCGGGGAGCTGTTTTTT. Encoded protein: CASSSRQGATGELFF. Drawing the rest from reference TRBV7-9 and TRBJ2-2, the complete variable domain is DTGVSQNPRHKITKRGQNVTFRCDPISEHNRLYWYRQTLGQGPEFLTYFQNEAQLEKSRLLSDRFSAERPKGSFSTLEIQRTEQGDSAMYLCASSSRQGATGELFFGEGSRLTVL.

The chain recombines TRBV2 with TRBJ2-3, with TRBD2 matching 8 bases. This CDR3 has 13 residues. Germline lookup yields CDR1 SNHLY and CDR2 FYNNEI. V lost 11 bases to trimming and J lost 7 bases; unmatched junction nucleotides: 11. This CDR3 reads CAVSGLAGNTQYF. The CDR3 DNA is TGTGCCGTATCAGGACTAGCTGGAAATACGCAGTATTTT.

This chain connects TRBV18 to TRBJ2-3; 8 nucleotides line up with TRBD1. From germline, CDR1 is KGHSH and CDR2 LQKENI. V shed 3 bases and J 2 bases; nucleotides not matched to a gene: 4. The CDR3 covers 15 residues. CDR3 DNA: TGTGCCAGCTCACCGGACAGGGAAGCCACAGATACGCAGTATTTT. Its translation: CASSPDREATDTQYF.

The rearrangement links TRBV5-4 to TRBJ2-1, with D perhaps matching TRBD2 (6 bases). The CDR3 covers 13 residues. The germline V gene encodes CDR1 SGHNT and CDR2 YYREEE (reference sequence). V shed 7 bases and J shed 7 bases, with 15 bases lying between them. CDR3 amino acids: CASAPSDTNEQFF. In DNA form, the CDR3 reads TGTGCCAGCGCCCCTAGCGACACGAATGAGCAGTTCTTC.

This clone was detected once. J is TRBJ2-7 and V is TRBV21-1; the DNA was not compared with TRBD2, the D call given in the table. TRBV21-1 is shown as a pseudogene. This CDR3 is 19 amino acids long. The CDR3 sequence: CASSKAGEGRLLMSYEQYF. The CDR3 DNA reads as TGTGCCAGCAGCAAAGCTGGGGAGGGGAGACTCCTGATGTCCTACGAGCAGTACTTC.

The rearrangement uses TRBV9 and TRBJ2-1; maybe TRBD2 (5 bases). Germline CDR1 and CDR2: SGDLS and YYNGEE. V was pared by 5 bases and J by 6 bases, with 12 bases between. The CDR3 is made up of 13 amino acids. CDR3 DNA sequence: TGTGCCAGCAGTTACGCGGCGGGCAATGAGCAGTTCTTC. Translation: CASSYAAGNEQFF. The full variable domain, rest sourced from reference TRBV9 and TRBJ2-1, is DSGVTQTPKHLITATGQRVTLRCSPRSGDLSVYWYQQSLDQGLQFLIQYYNGEERAKGNILERFSAQQFPDLHSELNLSSLELGDSALYFCASSYAAGNEQFFGPGTRLTVL.

The chain links TRBV7-3 to TRBJ2-1; 10 bases are shared with TRBD1. The CDR3 is 15 amino acids. The V segment lost 5 bases and the J segment 1 base; nucleotides outside the gene matches: 2. Germline CDR1 and CDR2: SGHTA and FQGTGA. In DNA, the CDR3 is TGTGCCAGCAGCCCGGACAGGGGGTCCTACAATGAGCAGTTCTTC. This codes for CASSPDRGSYNEQFF.

This chain uses TRBV4-1 with TRBJ1-2; D is possibly TRBD1 (6 bases). The V gene's germline CDR1 is MGHRA and CDR2 YSYEKL. The CDR3 consists of 12 residues. V was cut by 2 bases and J by 6 bases, with 7 bases left in between. The CDR3 sequence is CASSQPGDGYTF. CDR3 coding DNA: TGCGCCAGCAGCCAACCAGGGGATGGCTACACCTTC.

The chain links TRBV7-3 to TRBJ2-5; D unclear. V was pared by 2 bases and J by 3 bases, with 7 bases between. Looked up from germline, CDR1 is SGHTA and CDR2 is FQGTGA. This CDR3 contains 13 residues. CDR3 sequence reads: CASSLVDEETQYF. The CDR3 DNA reads as TGTGCCAGCAGCTTAGTTGATGAAGAGACCCAGTACTTC.

The chain combines TRBV6-5 with TRBJ2-4; 8 positions agree with TRBD2. This CDR3 is built from 14 residues. Germline V gene sequence: CDR1 MNHEY, CDR2 SVGAGI. Losses at the gene ends were 9 bases for V and 3 bases for J; bases not matched to a gene: 7. The DNA for the CDR3 is TGTGCCAGTAGGGACGGGGGGGACAAAAACATTCAGTACTTC. Translating gives CASRDGGDKNIQYF.

In this sample, this clone turned up a few times. The CDR3 spells CASSLGVYEQYF. CDR3 sequence (DNA): TGTGCCAGCAGCTTAGGGGTCTACGAGCAGTACTTC. The genes are TRBV7-9 and TRBJ2-7; D is unresolved. CDR3 length: 12 residues. V dropped 1 base and J dropped 3 bases, with 4 bases sitting between them. Germline CDR1 is SEHNR and CDR2 is FQNEAQ (reference sequence).